This T cell receptor (beta chain) was sequenced for a study of blood T cells in healthy people across ages. Details on this clonotype: A clone one base away is much larger, so this may be a read error.

In germline, CDR1 is SQVTM, CDR2 ANQGSEA. The CDR3 contains 10 residues. Sample-barcoded 5' priming and a J-beta primer mix drove a second PCR of about 7 to 12 cycles. In TCRdb, the 5' RACE reads were re-called with MiXCR into one record per CDR3 protein. Seen here are fewer than 2,000,000 distinct CDR3 sequences, about 35% observed once, and the top ten hold 11%. This TCR was recovered from a woman in her twenties or thirties in good health. V and J are TRBV29-1 and TRBJ2-4; no firm D call. The J call may be mistaken, given a closer DNA end match to TRBJ2-5. The sample comprised blood. The CDR3 spells CSVWRGTQYF. The CDR3 DNA reads TGCAGCGTTTGGCGAGGGACCCAGTACTTC.